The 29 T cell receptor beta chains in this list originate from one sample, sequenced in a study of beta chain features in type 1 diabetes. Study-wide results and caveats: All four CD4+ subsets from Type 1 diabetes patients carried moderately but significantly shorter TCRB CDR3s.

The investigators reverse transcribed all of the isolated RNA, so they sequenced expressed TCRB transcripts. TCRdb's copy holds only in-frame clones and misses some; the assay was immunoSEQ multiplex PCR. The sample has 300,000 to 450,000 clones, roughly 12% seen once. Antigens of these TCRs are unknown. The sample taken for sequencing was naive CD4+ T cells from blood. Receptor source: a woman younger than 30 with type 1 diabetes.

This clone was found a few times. The CDR3 is CASSADGSNQPQHF. The CDR3 region has the DNA TGTGCCAGCAGCGCCGACGGGAGCAATCAGCCCCAGCATTTT. The rearrangement links TRBV2 to TRBJ1-5; no clear D. The CDR3 loop spans 14 amino acids. Trimming removed 6 bases from V and 1 base from J, with 10 bases in between. The germline V gene encodes CDR1 SNHLY and CDR2 FYNNEI.

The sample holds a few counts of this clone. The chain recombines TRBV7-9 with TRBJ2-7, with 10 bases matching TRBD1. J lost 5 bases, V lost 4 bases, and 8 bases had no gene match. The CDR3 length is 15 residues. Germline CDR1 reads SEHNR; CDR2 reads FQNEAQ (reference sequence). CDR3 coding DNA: TGTGCCAGCAGCTCCCCGGGGACAGGGGACAACGAGCAGTACTTC. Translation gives CASSSPGTGDNEQYF.

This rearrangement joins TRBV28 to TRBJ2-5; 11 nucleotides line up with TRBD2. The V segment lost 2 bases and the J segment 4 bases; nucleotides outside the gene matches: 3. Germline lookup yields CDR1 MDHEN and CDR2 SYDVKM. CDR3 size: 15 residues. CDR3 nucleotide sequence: TGTGCCAGCAGTTTAATTAGCGGGAGGGGAGAGACCCAGTACTTC. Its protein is CASSLISGRGETQYF. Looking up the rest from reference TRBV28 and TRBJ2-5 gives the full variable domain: DVKVTQSSRYLVKRTGEKVFLECVQDMDHENMFWYRQDPGLGLRLIYFSYDVKMKEKGDIPEGYSVSREKKERFSLILESASTNQTSMYLCASSLISGRGETQYFGPGTRLLVL.

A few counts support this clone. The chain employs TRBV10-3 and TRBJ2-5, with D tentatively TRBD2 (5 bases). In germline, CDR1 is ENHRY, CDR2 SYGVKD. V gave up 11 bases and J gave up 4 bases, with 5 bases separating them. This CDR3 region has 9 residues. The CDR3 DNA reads TGTGCCGGACTAGAGACCCAGTACTTC. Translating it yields CAGLETQYF.

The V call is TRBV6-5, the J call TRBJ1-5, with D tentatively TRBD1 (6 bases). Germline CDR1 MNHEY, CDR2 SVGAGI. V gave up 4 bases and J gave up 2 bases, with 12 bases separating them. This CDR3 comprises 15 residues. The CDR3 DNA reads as TGTGCCAGCAGTTCACAGGGAAGGGGCAATCAGCCCCAGCATTTT. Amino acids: CASSSQGRGNQPQHF.

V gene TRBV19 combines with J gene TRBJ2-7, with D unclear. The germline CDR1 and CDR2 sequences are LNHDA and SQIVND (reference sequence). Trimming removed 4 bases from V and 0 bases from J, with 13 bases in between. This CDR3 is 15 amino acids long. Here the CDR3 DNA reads TGTGCCAGTAGTACTGAGAATACCCTCTCCTACGAGCAGTACTTC. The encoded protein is CASSTENTLSYEQYF.

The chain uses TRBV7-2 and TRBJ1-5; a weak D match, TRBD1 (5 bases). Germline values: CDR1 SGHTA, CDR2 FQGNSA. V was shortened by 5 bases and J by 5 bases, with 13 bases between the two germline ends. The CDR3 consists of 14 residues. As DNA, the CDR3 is TGTGCCAGCAGCCGGGGGAGGGCCCATCAGCCCCAGCATTTT. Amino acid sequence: CASSRGRAHQPQHF. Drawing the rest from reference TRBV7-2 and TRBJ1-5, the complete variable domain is GAGVSQSPSNKVTEKGKDVELRCDPISGHTALYWYRQSLGQGLEFLIYFQGNSAPDKSGLPSDRFSAERTGGSVSTLTIQRTQQEDSAVYLCASSRGRAHQPQHFGDGTRLSIL.

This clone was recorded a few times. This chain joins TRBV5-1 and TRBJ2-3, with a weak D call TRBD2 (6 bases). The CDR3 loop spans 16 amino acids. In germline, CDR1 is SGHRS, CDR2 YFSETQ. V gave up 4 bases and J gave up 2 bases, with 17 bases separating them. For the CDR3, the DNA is TGCGCCAGCAGCATGTACGGGGAGGTTAACACAGATACGCAGTATTTT. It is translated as CASSMYGEVNTDTQYF. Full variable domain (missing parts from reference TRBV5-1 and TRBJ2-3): KAGVTQTPRYLIKTRGQQVTLSCSPISGHRSVSWYQQTPGQGLQFLFEYFSETQRNKGNFPGRFSGRQFSNSRSEMNVSTLELGDSALYLCASSMYGEVNTDTQYFGPGTRLTVL.

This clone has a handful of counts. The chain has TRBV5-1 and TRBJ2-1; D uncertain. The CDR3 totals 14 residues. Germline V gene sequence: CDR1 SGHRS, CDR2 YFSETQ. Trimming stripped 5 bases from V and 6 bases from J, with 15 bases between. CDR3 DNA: TGCGCCAGCAGGGTTGGCGGATCTCTCAATGAGCAGTTCTTC. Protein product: CASRVGGSLNEQFF.

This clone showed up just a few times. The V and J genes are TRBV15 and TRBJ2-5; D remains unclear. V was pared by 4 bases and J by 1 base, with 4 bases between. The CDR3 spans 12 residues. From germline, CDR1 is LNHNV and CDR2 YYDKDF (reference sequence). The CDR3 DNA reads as TGTGCCACCAGCACGGGCCAAGAGACCCAGTACTTC. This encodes CATSTGQETQYF. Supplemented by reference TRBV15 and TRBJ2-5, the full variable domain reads DAMVIQNPRYQVTQFGKPVTLSCSQTLNHNVMYWYQQKSSQAPKLLFHYYDKDFNNEADTPDNFQSRRPNTSFCFLDIRSPGLGDTAMYLCATSTGQETQYFGPGTRLLVL.

The CDR3 DNA reads TGTGCCAGCAGCCCCCGGGATAGCGGGAGTTTTTACAATGAGCAGTTCTTC. Translating gives CASSPRDSGSFYNEQFF. The chain is built from TRBV7-8 and TRBJ2-1, with TRBD2 matching over 9 bases. Looked up from germline, CDR1 is SGHVS and CDR2 is FQNEAQ. The junction had 12 bases not matched to a gene; V was cut back by 5 bases and J by 4 bases. The CDR3 extends over 17 amino acids.

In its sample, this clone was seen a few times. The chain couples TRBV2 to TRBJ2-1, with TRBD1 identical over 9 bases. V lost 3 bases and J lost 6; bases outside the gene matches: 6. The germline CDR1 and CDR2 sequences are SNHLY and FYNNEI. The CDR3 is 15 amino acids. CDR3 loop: CASSDRDRAINEQFF. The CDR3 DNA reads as TGTGCCAGCAGTGACCGGGACAGGGCAATCAATGAGCAGTTCTTC. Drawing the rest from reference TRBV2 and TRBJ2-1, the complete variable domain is EPEVTQTPSHQVTQMGQEVILRCVPISNHLYFYWYRQILGQKVEFLVSFYNNEISEKSEIFDDQFSVERPDGSNFTLKIRSTKLEDSAMYFCASSDRDRAINEQFFGPGTRLTVL.

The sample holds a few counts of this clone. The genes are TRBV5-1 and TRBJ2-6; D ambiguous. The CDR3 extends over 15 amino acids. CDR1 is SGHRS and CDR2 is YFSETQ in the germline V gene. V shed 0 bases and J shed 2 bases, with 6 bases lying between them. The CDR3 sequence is CASSLGTPGANVLTF. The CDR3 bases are TGCGCCAGCAGCTTGGGTACACCTGGGGCCAACGTCCTGACTTTC.

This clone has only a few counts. CDR3 bases: TGCGCCAGCAGCTTGGAACAGCAGCAGTACTTC. Protein sequence: CASSLEQQQYF. The chain combines TRBV5-1 with TRBJ2-7; D gene unclear. Germline lookup yields CDR1 SGHRS and CDR2 YFSETQ. Trimming shortened V by 0 bases and J by 8 bases, and 6 bases separated the two germline ends. This CDR3 has 11 amino acids.

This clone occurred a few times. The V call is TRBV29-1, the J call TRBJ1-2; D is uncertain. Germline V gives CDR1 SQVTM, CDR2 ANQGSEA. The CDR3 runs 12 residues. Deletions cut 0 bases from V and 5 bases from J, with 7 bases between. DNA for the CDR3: TGCAGCGTTGAAGATCCACAGTATGGCTACACCTTC. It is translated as CSVEDPQYGYTF.

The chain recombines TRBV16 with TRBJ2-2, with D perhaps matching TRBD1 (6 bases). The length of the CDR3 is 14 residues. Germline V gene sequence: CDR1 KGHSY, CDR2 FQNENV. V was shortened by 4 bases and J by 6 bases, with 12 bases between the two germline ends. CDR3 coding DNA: TGTGCCAGCAGCCTTCGTGCAGGGGCCGGGGAGCTGTTTTTT. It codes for CASSLRAGAGELFF.

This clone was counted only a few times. The CDR3 is CASSKHGAGTDNTEAFF. CDR3 nucleotides: TGTGCCAGCAGCAAACATGGGGCGGGGACGGACAACACTGAAGCTTTCTTT. The chain combines TRBV21-1 with TRBJ1-1. TRBV21-1 is classified as a pseudogene. The CDR3 has 17 residues.

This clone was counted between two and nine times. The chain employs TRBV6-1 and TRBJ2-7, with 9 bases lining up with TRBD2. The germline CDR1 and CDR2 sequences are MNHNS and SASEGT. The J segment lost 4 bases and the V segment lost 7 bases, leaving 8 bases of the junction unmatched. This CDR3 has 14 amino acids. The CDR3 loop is CASIGSGRRYEQYF. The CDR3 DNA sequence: TGTGCCAGCATTGGGAGCGGGAGGCGATACGAGCAGTACTTC.

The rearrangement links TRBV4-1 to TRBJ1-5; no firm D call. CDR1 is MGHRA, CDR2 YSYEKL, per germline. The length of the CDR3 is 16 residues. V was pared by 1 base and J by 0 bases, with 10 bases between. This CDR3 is CASSQVFRVSNQPQHF. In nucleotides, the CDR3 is TGCGCCAGCAGCCAAGTCTTTCGGGTTAGCAATCAGCCCCAGCATTTT.

The CDR3 spells CASSVEPGHRAGANVLTF. The DNA of the CDR3 is TGTGCCAGCAGCGTAGAACCGGGACACAGGGCTGGGGCCAACGTCCTGACTTTC. This chain joins TRBV9 and TRBJ2-6; weak D call: TRBD1 (6 bases). The CDR3 contains 18 residues. The germline V gene encodes CDR1 SGDLS and CDR2 YYNGEE. V was shortened by 0 bases and J by 2 bases, with 15 bases between the two germline ends.

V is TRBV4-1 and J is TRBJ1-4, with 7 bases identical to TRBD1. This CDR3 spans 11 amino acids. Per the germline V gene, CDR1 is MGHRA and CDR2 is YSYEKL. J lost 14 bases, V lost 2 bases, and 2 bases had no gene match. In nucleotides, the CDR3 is TGCGCCAGCAGCCAAAGGGGGCTCCTGTTTTTT. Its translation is CASSQRGLLFF.

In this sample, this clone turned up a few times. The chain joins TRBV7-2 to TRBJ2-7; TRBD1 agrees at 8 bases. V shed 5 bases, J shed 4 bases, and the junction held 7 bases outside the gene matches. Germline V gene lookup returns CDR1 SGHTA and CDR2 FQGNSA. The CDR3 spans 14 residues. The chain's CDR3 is CASSQRDRLYEQYF. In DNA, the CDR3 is TGTGCCAGCAGCCAACGGGACAGGCTATACGAGCAGTACTTC.

CDR3 amino acids: CASSQVGGSSYNSPLHF. CDR3 nucleotides: TGCGCCAGCAGCCAAGTTGGGGGGAGCTCCTATAATTCACCCCTCCACTTT. This sequence joins TRBV4-3 and TRBJ1-6, with D tentatively TRBD1 (5 bases). Germline CDR1 LGHNA, CDR2 YSLEER. Trimming took 1 base from V and 0 from J, leaving 10 bases between them. The CDR3 consists of 17 residues.

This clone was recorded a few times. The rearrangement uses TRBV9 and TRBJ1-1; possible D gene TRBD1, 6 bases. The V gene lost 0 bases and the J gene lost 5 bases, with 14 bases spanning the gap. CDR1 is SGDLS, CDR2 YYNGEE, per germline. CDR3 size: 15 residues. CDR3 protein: CASSVESGGGTEAFF. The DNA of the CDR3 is TGTGCCAGCAGCGTAGAATCGGGAGGGGGGACTGAAGCTTTCTTT. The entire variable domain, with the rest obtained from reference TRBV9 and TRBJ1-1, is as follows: DSGVTQTPKHLITATGQRVTLRCSPRSGDLSVYWYQQSLDQGLQFLIQYYNGEERAKGNILERFSAQQFPDLHSELNLSSLELGDSALYFCASSVESGGGTEAFFGQGTRLTVV.

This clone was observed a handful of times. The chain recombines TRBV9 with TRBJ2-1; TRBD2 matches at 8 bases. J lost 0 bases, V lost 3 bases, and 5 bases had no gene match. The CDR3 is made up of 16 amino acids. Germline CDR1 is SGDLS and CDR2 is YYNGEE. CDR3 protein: CASSAPGRASYNEQFF. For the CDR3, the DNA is TGTGCCAGCAGCGCACCCGGGAGGGCCTCCTACAATGAGCAGTTCTTC.

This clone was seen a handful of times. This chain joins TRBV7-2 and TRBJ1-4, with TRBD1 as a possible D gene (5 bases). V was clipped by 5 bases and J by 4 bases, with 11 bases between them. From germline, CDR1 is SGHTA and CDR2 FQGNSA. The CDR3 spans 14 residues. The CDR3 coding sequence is TGTGCCAGCAGCCGGCGACAGAATAATGAAAAACTGTTTTTT. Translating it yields CASSRRQNNEKLFF.

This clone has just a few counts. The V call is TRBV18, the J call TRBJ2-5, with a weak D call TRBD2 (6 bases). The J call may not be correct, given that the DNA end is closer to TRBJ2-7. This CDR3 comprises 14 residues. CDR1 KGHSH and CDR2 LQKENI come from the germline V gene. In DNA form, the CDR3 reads TGTGCCAGCTCACCTGGGAGGACTGCCTACGAGCAGTACTTC. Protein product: CASSPGRTAYEQYF.

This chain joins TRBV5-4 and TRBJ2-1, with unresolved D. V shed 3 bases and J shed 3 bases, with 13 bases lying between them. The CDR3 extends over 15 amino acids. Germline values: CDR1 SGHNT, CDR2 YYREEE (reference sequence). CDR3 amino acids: CASSYRQIGYNEQFF. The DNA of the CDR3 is TGTGCCAGCAGCTACCGCCAAATCGGCTACAATGAGCAGTTCTTC.

CDR3 protein: CASTWDTGTEAFF. The CDR3 DNA sequence: TGTGCCAGCACGTGGGACACGGGGACTGAAGCTTTCTTT. The chain is built from TRBV25-1 and TRBJ1-1, with D tentatively TRBD1 (6 bases). Trimming shortened V by 7 bases and J by 5 bases, and 14 bases separated the two germline ends. The CDR3 contains 13 residues. Germline V gene data show CDR1 as MGHDK and CDR2 as SYGVNS.